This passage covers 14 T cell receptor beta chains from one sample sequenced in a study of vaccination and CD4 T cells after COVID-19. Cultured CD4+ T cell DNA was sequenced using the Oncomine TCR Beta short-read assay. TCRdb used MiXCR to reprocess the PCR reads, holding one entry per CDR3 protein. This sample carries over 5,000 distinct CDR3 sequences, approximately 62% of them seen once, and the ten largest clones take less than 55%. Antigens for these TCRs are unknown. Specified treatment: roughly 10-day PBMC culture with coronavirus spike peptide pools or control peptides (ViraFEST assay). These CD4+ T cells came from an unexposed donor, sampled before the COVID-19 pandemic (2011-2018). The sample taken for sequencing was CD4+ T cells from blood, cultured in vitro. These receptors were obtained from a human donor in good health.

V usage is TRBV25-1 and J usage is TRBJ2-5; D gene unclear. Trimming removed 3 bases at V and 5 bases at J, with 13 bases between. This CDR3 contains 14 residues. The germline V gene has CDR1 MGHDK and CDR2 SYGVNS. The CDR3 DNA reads TGTGCCAGCAGTGAGCGGCTTATAGAGGAGACCCAGTACTTC. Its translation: CASSERLIEETQYF. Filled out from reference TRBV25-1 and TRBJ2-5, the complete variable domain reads EADIYQTPRYLVIGTGKKITLECSQTMGHDKMYWYQQDPGMELHLIHYSYGVNSTEKGDLSSESTVSRIRTEHFPLTLESARPSHTSQYLCASSERLIEETQYFGPGTRLLVL.

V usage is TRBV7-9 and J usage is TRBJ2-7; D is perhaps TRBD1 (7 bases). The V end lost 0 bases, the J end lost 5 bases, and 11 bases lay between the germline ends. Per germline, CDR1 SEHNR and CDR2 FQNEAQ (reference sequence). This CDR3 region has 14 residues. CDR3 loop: CASSLAQGGHEQYF. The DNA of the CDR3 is TGTGCCAGCAGCTTAGCGCAGGGGGGCCACGAGCAGTACTTC. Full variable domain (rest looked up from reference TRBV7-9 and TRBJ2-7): DTGVSQNPRHKITKRGQNVTFRCDPISEHNRLYWYRQTLGQGPEFLTYFQNEAQLEKSRLLSDRFSAERPKGSFSTLEIQRTEQGDSAMYLCASSLAQGGHEQYFGPGTRLTVT.

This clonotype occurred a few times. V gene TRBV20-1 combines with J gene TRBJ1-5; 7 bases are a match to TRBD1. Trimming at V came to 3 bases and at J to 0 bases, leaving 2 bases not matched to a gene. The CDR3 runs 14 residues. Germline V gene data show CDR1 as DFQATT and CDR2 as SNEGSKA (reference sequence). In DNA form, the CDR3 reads TGCAGTGCTAGGGGACAGTATAGCAATCAGCCCCAGCATTTT. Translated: CSARGQYSNQPQHF.

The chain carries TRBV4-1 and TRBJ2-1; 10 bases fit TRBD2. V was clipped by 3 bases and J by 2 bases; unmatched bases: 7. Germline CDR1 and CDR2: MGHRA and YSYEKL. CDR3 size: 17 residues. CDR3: CASSQTKRGGTYNEQFF. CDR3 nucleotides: TGCGCCAGCAGCCAGACCAAGCGGGGGGGTACCTACAATGAGCAGTTCTTC.

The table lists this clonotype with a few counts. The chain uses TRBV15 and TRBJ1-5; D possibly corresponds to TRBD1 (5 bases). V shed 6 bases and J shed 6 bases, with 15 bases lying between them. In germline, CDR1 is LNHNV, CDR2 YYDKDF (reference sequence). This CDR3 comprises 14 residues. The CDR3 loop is CATRAGRSFQPQHF. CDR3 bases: TGTGCCACCAGGGCAGGGAGATCGTTTCAGCCCCAGCATTTT.

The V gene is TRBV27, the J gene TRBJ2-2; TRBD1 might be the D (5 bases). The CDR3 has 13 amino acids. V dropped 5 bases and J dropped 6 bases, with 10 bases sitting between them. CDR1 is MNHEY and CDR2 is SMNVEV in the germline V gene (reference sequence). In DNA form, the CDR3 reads TGTGCCAGCAGTCAGGGCAGGGCCGGGGAGCTGTTTTTT. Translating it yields CASSQGRAGELFF.

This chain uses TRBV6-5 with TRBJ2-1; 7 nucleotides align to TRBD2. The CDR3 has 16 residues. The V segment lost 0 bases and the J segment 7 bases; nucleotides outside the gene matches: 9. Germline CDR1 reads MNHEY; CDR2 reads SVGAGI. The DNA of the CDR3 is TGTGCCAGCAGTTACTCGGGGCTAGGGGAGGGGAATGAGCAGTTCTTC. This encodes CASSYSGLGEGNEQFF.

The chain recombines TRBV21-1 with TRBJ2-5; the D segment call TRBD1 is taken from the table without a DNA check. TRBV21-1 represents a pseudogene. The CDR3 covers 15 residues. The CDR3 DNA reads TGTGCCAGCATCGGCATATTGGGGCCGACTGAGGACCAGTACTTC. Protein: CASIGILGPTEDQYF.

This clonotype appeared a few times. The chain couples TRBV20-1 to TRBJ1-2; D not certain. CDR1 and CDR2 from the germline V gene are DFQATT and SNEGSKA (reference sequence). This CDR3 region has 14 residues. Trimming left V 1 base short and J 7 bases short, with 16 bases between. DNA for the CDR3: TGCAGTGCTAGAGTAGCGGGGAACTATGCTGGCTACACCTTC. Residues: CSARVAGNYAGYTF.

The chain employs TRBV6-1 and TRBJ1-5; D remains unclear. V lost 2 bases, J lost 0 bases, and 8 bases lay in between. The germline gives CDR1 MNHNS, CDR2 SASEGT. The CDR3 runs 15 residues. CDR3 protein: CASSEFPDSNQPQHF. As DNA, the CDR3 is TGTGCCAGCAGTGAATTTCCGGATAGCAATCAGCCCCAGCATTTT.

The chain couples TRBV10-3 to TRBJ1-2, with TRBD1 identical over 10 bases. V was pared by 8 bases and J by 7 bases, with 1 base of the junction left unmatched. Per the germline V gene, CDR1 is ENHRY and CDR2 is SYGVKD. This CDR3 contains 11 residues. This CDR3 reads CAIGQGGGYTF. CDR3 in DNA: TGTGCCATCGGACAGGGGGGTGGCTACACCTTC.

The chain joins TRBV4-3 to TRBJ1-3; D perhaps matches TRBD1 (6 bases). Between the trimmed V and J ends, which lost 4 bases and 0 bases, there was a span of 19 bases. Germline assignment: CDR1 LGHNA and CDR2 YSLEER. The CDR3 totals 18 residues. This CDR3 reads CASSRKPTGDFSGNTIYF. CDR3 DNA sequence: TGCGCCAGCAGCCGAAAGCCGACAGGAGACTTCTCTGGAAACACCATATATTTT.

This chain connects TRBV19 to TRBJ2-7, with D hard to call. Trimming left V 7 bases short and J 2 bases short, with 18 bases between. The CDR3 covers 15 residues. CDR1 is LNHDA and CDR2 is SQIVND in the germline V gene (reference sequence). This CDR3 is CASTPAVGRAYEQYF. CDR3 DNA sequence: TGTGCCAGTACTCCTGCGGTTGGCAGAGCCTACGAGCAGTACTTC.

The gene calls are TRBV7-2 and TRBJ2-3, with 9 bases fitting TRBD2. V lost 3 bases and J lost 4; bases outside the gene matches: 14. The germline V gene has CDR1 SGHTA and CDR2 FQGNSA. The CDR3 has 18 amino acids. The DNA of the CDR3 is TGTGCCAGCAGCTTCTTCCTGCTTGGCGGGGGGGCGGCAGATACGCAGTATTTT. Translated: CASSFFLLGGGAADTQYF.